Below are 29 T cell receptor beta chains sequenced from a single sample in a study of Graves' ophthalmopathy and Graves' hyperthyroidism (dated by TCRdb to the late 2010s). Sequencer: Illumina HiSeq 2000. For repertoire sequencing, TCR beta CDR3 regions were amplified from RNA transcripts. A first-round RT-PCR used HTBI primers with the Qiagen OneStep RT-PCR kit, followed by a second-round multiplex PCR, size selection and purification. In TCRdb, the public reads were trimmed at Q25 with fastp and aligned with MiXCR, with productive beta chains retained. Records with the same CDR3 protein are collapsed into one entry carrying the most frequent genes and DNA. The sample table shows 300,000 to 400,000 distinct CDR3 sequences, and 15% to 20% are seen once. Roughly 2.6% of the sample lies in the top ten. Sequenced: peripheral blood. The origin of the receptors is an adult woman with stable Graves' hyperthyroidism.

This clonotype showed up just a few times. The chain couples TRBV29-1 to TRBJ2-2, with D possibly TRBD1 on 6 matching bases. This CDR3 is 15 amino acids long. V gave up 6 bases and J gave up 2 bases, with 16 bases separating them. Looked up from germline, CDR1 is SQVTM and CDR2 is ANQGSEA. The CDR3 coding sequence is TGCAGCGTGACCCCCGGGACAACCAACACCGGGGAGCTGTTTTTT. As protein: CSVTPGTTNTGELFF.

The table lists this clonotype with many counts. The chain combines TRBV12-3 or TRBV12-4 with TRBJ1-1; 9 bases agree with TRBD1. V lost 5 bases and J lost 4; bases outside the gene matches: 8. The CDR3 totals 15 residues. CDR3 in DNA: TGTGCCAGCAGTGCCGCCGGGACAGGGACCACTGAAGCTTTCTTT. Amino acids: CASSAAGTGTTEAFF.

A few counts support this clonotype. The V call is TRBV4-3, the J call TRBJ2-7, with TRBD2 matching 7 bases. Trimming cost V 4 bases and J 9 bases; bases outside gene matches: 15. Per germline, CDR1 LGHNA and CDR2 YSLEER. The CDR3 has 15 residues. The CDR3 bases are TGCGCCAGCAGCCCCAACCCGCGGGACTATAGCGGGCAGTACTTC. Amino acids: CASSPNPRDYSGQYF.

This clonotype came up many times. The gene calls are TRBV12-5 and TRBJ2-2; D not resolved. Germline CDR1 LGHNT, CDR2 FRNRAP. There are 16 residues in the CDR3. V lost 0 bases and J 6 bases, leaving 14 bases between the germline ends. The CDR3 spells CASGLVLVPSPGELFF. The CDR3 DNA follows: TGTGCTAGTGGTTTGGTACTCGTCCCTTCACCCGGGGAGCTGTTTTTT.

This clonotype has a count of ten or more. The rearrangement uses TRBV5-1 and TRBJ2-7; D remains unclear. Germline V gives CDR1 SGHRS, CDR2 YFSETQ. This CDR3 has 15 amino acids. V was cut by 1 base and J by 0 bases, with 11 bases left in between. CDR3 coding DNA: TGCGCCAGCAGCTTGAGTCCTCCGCTCTCCTACGAGCAGTACTTC. Its translation is CASSLSPPLSYEQYF.

This clonotype came up a few times. The chain carries TRBV5-4 and TRBJ1-2; 8 bases are shared with TRBD1. The CDR3 runs to 17 residues. V was pared by 2 bases and J by 5 bases, with 14 bases of the junction left unmatched. CDR1 and CDR2 (germline): SGHNT, YYREEE (reference sequence). The CDR3 is CASSFSPDRDPAYGYTF. CDR3 bases: TGTGCCAGCAGCTTTTCCCCGGACAGGGATCCTGCTTATGGCTACACCTTC.

The J gene is TRBJ2-7, the V gene TRBV5-1; D remains ambiguous. The ends were cut back, 2 bases at V and 2 bases at J, with 14 bases in the middle. Germline-derived CDR1 and CDR2 are SGHRS and YFSETQ. CDR3 size: 15 residues. The CDR3 DNA follows: TGCGCCAGCAGCTTAGAAGGCCAGGTTGCCTACGAGCAGTACTTC. It translates to CASSLEGQVAYEQYF.

Ten or more counts support this clonotype. This chain joins TRBV4-1 and TRBJ1-6, with D unclear. The V end lost 0 bases, the J end lost 10 bases, and 16 bases lay between the germline ends. Germline V gene lookup returns CDR1 MGHRA and CDR2 YSYEKL. The CDR3 runs to 16 residues. DNA of the CDR3: TGCGCCAGCAGCCAAGATTCACCAGGAGTTTACTCACCCCTCCACTTT. Its protein is CASSQDSPGVYSPLHF.

This clonotype was seen once. The V gene is TRBV12-5, the J gene TRBJ1-1; no clear D gene. Trimming removed 2 bases from V and 11 bases from J, with 12 bases in between. The CDR3 extends over 12 amino acids. Germline V lookup: CDR1 LGHNT, CDR2 FRNRAP. The CDR3 sequence: CASGLSVGSAFF. The CDR3 DNA sequence: TGTGCTAGTGGTTTGAGTGTCGGCTCCGCTTTCTTT.

The sample holds many counts of this clonotype. J is TRBJ1-2 and V is TRBV5-6, with unresolved D. CDR1 and CDR2 from the germline V gene are SGHDT and YYEEEE. This CDR3 comprises 14 residues. Trimming removed 1 base from V and 2 bases from J, with 9 bases in between. The CDR3 DNA sequence: TGTGCCAGCAGCTTGTGTAAACAGAACTATGGCTACACCTTC. It codes for CASSLCKQNYGYTF.

The chain links TRBV12-3 or TRBV12-4 to TRBJ1-1; a weak D match, TRBD1 (5 bases). Trimming cost V 7 bases and J 1 base, with 13 bases left between them. The CDR3 has 14 residues. This chain's CDR3 is CASIETEGNTEAFF. The DNA of the CDR3 is TGTGCCAGCATCGAGACAGAAGGGAACACTGAAGCTTTCTTT.

This clonotype was observed at least ten times. The chain recombines TRBV7-2 with TRBJ2-7; TRBD2 is a possible D gene (5 bases). V was trimmed by 6 bases and J by 2 bases, leaving 14 bases between them. This CDR3 is 14 amino acids long. CDR1 is SGHTA and CDR2 is FQGNSA in the germline V gene. The CDR3 nucleotides read TGTGCCAGCAGGAGGGTTGGTGCAGCCTACGAGCAGTACTTC. Translated: CASRRVGAAYEQYF.

The rearrangement links TRBV30 to TRBJ2-7; 7 positions agree with TRBD2. Germline values: CDR1 GTSNPN, CDR2 SVGIG (reference sequence). The ends lost 0 bases at V and 6 bases at J; junction bases unmatched: 8. The CDR3 spans 14 residues. CDR3 nucleotide sequence: TGTGCCTGGAGTGTAGGGAGGGCCTCTGGCGAGCAGTACTTC. Its translation: CAWSVGRASGEQYF. The full variable domain, in which reference TRBV30 and TRBJ2-7 provide the parts outside the CDR3, is SQTIHQWPATLVQPVGSPLSLECTVEGTSNPNLYWYRQAAGRGLQLLFYSVGIGQISSEVPQNLSASRPQDRQFILSSKKLLLSDSGFYLCAWSVGRASGEQYFGPGTRLTVT.

Regarding this clonotype: A much larger clone lies a single base off, so this may be a read error. This chain uses TRBV4-2 with TRBJ2-2; 7 bases are shared with TRBD1. Germline V CDR1 and CDR2: LGHNA, YNFKEQ. The length of the CDR3 is 17 residues. CDR3 protein: CASSRARGGAATGELLF. The CDR3 DNA follows: TGTGCCAGCAGCCGGGCTCGAGGGGGCGCGGCGACCGGGGAGCTGTTGTTT.

In this sample, this clonotype turned up many times. This chain connects TRBV15 to TRBJ2-7, with D possibly matching TRBD1 (6 bases). Germline-derived CDR1 and CDR2 are LNHNV and YYDKDF (reference sequence). The V and J ends lost 0 bases and 4 bases respectively, with 13 bases between them. The CDR3 is made up of 15 amino acids. CDR3 coding DNA: TGTGCCACCAGCAGAGATTTGGACAGCGAGTACGAGCAGTACTTC. It translates to CATSRDLDSEYEQYF.

This clonotype was recorded many times. This sequence joins TRBV12-3 or TRBV12-4 and TRBJ1-5; no reliable D call. The CDR3 is 15 residues long. V was pared by 2 bases and J by 0 bases, with 8 bases between. The CDR3 loop is CASSLSGYSNQPQHF. The CDR3 DNA is TGTGCCAGCAGTTTATCGGGGTATAGCAATCAGCCCCAGCATTTT.

Comments on this clonotype: A read error is possible here, since a much larger clone lies one base away. The gene calls are TRBV12-3 or TRBV12-4 and TRBJ1-5, with 7 bases fitting TRBD1. The length of the CDR3 is 15 residues. CDR3 DNA sequence: TGTGCCAGCAGCGACAGGGAAGATGGCAATCAGCCCAAGCATTTT. Its translation is CASSDREDGNQPKHF.

This clonotype was detected many times. The chain joins TRBV15 to TRBJ2-7; tentatively, D is TRBD1 or TRBD2 (5 bases each). Per the germline V gene, CDR1 is LNHNV and CDR2 is YYDKDF (reference sequence). CDR3 length equals 14 residues. V dropped 6 bases and J dropped 2 bases, with 14 bases sitting between them. CDR3 loop: CATRLGPSPYEQYF. For the CDR3, the DNA is TGTGCCACCAGGTTGGGACCTTCACCCTACGAGCAGTACTTC.

At least ten counts were recorded for this clonotype. The gene calls are TRBV4-2 and TRBJ1-1; maybe TRBD1 (5 bases). The germline gives CDR1 LGHNA, CDR2 YNFKEQ. With 0 bases removed from V and 0 bases from J, the gap between germline ends came to 11 bases. This CDR3 is 16 amino acids long. CDR3 protein: CASSQDSQGMNTEAFF. Written as DNA, the CDR3 is TGTGCCAGCAGCCAAGATTCCCAGGGAATGAACACTGAAGCTTTCTTT.

J is TRBJ1-1 and V is TRBV6-5, with 8 bases aligning to TRBD1. Trimming removed 3 bases from V and 4 bases from J; junction bases left unmatched: 7. This CDR3 comprises 15 residues. Per germline, CDR1 MNHEY and CDR2 SVGAGI. CDR3 in DNA: TGTGCCAGCAGTTATTACCCAACAGGGGGCACTGAAGCTTTCTTT. Translating gives CASSYYPTGGTEAFF.

This clonotype was counted at least ten times. The chain joins TRBV15 to TRBJ1-5, with D hard to call. Deletions cut 0 bases from V and 11 bases from J, with 20 bases between. Germline-derived CDR1 and CDR2 are LNHNV and YYDKDF (reference sequence). The length of the CDR3 is 16 residues. The CDR3 bases are TGTGCCACCAGCAGAGAAGCAGGCGACTTAGCAGGAACCCAGCATTTT. Protein: CATSREAGDLAGTQHF.

This clonotype came up many times. The gene calls are TRBV5-1 and TRBJ1-3; TRBD1 might be the D (5 bases). Per the germline V gene, CDR1 is SGHRS and CDR2 is YFSETQ. This CDR3 contains 14 residues. The V end lost 4 bases, the J end lost 3 bases, and 11 bases lay between the germline ends. CDR3 sequence: CASSPVQGGNTIYF. CDR3 nucleotides: TGCGCCAGCAGCCCCGTGCAGGGTGGAAACACCATATATTTT.

This clonotype was seen at least ten times. The chain combines TRBV28 with TRBJ2-7; 7 bases fit TRBD1. There are 14 residues in the CDR3. The germline V gene encodes CDR1 MDHEN and CDR2 SYDVKM. Losses at the gene ends were 8 bases for V and 0 bases for J; bases not matched to a gene: 7. This CDR3 reads CASLGQRISYEQYF. The CDR3 DNA reads TGTGCCAGCCTGGGACAGAGAATCTCCTACGAGCAGTACTTC. Together with reference TRBV28 and TRBJ2-7, the CDR3 gives the full variable domain: DVKVTQSSRYLVKRTGEKVFLECVQDMDHENMFWYRQDPGLGLRLIYFSYDVKMKEKGDIPEGYSVSREKKERFSLILESASTNQTSMYLCASLGQRISYEQYFGPGTRLTVT.

This clonotype showed up many times. The chain links TRBV28 to TRBJ2-7; D remains unclear. The CDR3 has 10 amino acids. CDR1 and CDR2 from the germline V gene are MDHEN and SYDVKM. The DNA for the CDR3 is TGTGCAGCAAGCTCCTACGAGCAGTACTTC. It specifies CAASSYEQYF.

The table lists this clonotype with many counts. V is TRBV19 and J is TRBJ1-1, with D unclear. The CDR3 contains 16 residues. V was pared by 7 bases and J by 1 base, with 19 bases between. Germline V gene data show CDR1 as LNHDA and CDR2 as SQIVND (reference sequence). The CDR3 is CASNGPPPPQNTEAFF. The CDR3 region has the DNA TGTGCCAGTAACGGCCCACCTCCACCCCAGAACACTGAAGCTTTCTTT.

This clonotype occurred many times. One end of the junction fails to match germline, which may point to a read error. The chain recombines TRBV12-3 or TRBV12-4 with TRBJ2-3; perhaps D is TRBD1 or TRBD2 (6 bases each). This CDR3 is built from 15 residues. This CDR3 reads CASSPRGVPGDTQYF. The CDR3 coding sequence is TGTGCCAGCAGCCCTAGGGGGGTGCCAGGAGATACACAGTATTTT.

In its sample, this clonotype was seen many times. The chain couples TRBV7-2 to TRBJ2-4; TRBD2 agrees at 11 bases. Trimming took 5 bases from V and 0 from J; bases not matched to a gene: 3. The CDR3 loop spans 16 amino acids. Germline CDR1 SGHTA, CDR2 FQGNSA. This CDR3 is CASSTTSGRAKNIQYF. The CDR3 DNA reads as TGTGCCAGCAGCACTACTAGCGGGAGAGCCAAAAACATTCAGTACTTC.

The chain employs TRBV6-1 and TRBJ1-6, with TRBD1 as a possible D gene (6 bases). The V end was cut by 7 bases, the J end by 0 bases, with 10 bases between. This CDR3 is built from 15 residues. CDR1 is MNHNS, CDR2 SASEGT, per germline. The DNA for the CDR3 is TGTGCCAGCACCCAGGACAGCTCCTATAATTCACCCCTCCACTTT. The encoded protein is CASTQDSSYNSPLHF.

At least ten counts were recorded for this clonotype. The chain recombines TRBV28 with TRBJ2-7; 12 bases line up with TRBD2. Germline V gene data show CDR1 as MDHEN and CDR2 as SYDVKM. The CDR3 is made up of 16 amino acids. Losses at the gene ends were 4 bases for V and 4 bases for J; bases not matched to a gene: 8. The chain's CDR3 is CASSSPLAGGPYEQYF. Here the CDR3 DNA reads TGTGCCAGCAGTTCACCACTAGCGGGAGGTCCGTACGAGCAGTACTTC.